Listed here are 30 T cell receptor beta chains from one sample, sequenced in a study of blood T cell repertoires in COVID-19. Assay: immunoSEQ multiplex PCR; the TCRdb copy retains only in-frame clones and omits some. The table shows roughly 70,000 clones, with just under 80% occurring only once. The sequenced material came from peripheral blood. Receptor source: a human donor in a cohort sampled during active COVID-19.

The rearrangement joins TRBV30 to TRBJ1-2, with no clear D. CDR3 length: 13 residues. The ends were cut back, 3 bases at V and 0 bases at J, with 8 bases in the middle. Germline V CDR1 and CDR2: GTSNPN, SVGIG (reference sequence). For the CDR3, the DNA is TGTGCCTGGAGGATGGCGGCTAACTATGGCTACACCTTC. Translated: CAWRMAANYGYTF.

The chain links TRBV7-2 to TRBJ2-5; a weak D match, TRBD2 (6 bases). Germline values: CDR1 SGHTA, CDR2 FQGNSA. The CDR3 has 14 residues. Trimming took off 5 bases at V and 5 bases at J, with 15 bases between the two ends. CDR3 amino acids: CASSPRRDRETQYF. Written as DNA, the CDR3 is TGTGCCAGCAGCCCCAGGAGGGATCGGGAGACCCAGTACTTC.

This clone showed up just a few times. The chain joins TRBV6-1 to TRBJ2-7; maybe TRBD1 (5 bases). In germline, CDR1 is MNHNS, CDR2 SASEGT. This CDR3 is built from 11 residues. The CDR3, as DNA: TGTGCCAGCAGTGAAGGGAGCAGGGTGATTGTC. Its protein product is CASSEGSRVIV.

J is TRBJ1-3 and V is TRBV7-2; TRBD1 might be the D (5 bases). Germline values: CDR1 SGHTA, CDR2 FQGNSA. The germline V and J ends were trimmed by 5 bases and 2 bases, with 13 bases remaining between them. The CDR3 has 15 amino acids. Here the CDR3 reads CASSGWGDAGNTIYF. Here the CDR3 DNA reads TGTGCCAGCAGCGGATGGGGGGACGCTGGAAACACCATATATTTT.

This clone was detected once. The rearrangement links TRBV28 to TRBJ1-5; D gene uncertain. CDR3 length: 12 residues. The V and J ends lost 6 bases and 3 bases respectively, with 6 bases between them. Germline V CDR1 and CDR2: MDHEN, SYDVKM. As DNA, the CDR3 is TGTGCCAGCAGGGAGGCCAATCAGCCCCAGCATTTT. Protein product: CASREANQPQHF.

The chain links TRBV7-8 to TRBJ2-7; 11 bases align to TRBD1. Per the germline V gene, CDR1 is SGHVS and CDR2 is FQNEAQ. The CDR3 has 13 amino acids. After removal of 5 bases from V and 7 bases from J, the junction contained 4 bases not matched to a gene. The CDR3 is CASSMDRGQEQYF. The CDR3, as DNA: TGTGCCAGCAGCATGGACAGGGGGCAGGAGCAGTACTTC. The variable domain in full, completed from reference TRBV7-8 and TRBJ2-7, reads GAGVSQSPRYKVAKRGQDVALRCDPISGHVSLFWYQQALGQGPEFLTYFQNEAQLDKSGLPSDRFFAERPEGSVSTLKIQRTQQEDSAVYLCASSMDRGQEQYFGPGTRLTVT.

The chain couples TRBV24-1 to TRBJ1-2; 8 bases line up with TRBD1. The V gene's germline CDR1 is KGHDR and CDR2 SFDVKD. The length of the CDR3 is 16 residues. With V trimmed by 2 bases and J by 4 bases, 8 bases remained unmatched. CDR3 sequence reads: CATSDSTGQGPYGYTF. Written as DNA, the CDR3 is TGTGCCACCAGTGATTCGACCGGACAGGGTCCCTATGGCTACACCTTC.

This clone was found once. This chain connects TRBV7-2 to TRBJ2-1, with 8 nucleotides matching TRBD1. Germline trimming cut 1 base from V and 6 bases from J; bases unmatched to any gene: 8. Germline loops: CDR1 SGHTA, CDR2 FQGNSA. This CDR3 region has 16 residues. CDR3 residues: CASSLGRYRGINEQFF. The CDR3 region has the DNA TGTGCCAGCAGCTTAGGACGATACAGGGGGATCAATGAGCAGTTCTTC.

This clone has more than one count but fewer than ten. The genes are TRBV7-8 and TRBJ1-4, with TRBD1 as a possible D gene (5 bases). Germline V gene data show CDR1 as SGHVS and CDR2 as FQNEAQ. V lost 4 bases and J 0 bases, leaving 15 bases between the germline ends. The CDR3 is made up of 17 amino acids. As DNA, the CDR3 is TGTGCCAGCAGCTCATTTCGACAGCATGCAACTAATGAAAAACTGTTTTTT. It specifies CASSSFRQHATNEKLFF.

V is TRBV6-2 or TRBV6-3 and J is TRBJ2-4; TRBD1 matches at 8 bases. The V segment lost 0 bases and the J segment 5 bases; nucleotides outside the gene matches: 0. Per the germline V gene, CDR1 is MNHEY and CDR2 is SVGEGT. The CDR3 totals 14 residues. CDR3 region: CASSYSGQENIQYF. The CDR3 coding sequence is TGTGCCAGCAGTTACTCGGGACAGGAAAACATTCAGTACTTC.

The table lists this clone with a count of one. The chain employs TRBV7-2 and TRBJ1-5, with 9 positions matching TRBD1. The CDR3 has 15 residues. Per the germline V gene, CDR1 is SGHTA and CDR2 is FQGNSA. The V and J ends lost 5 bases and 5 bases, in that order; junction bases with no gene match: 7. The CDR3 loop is CASSESGTGYQPQHF. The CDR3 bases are TGTGCCAGCAGCGAATCCGGGACAGGGTATCAGCCCCAGCATTTT.

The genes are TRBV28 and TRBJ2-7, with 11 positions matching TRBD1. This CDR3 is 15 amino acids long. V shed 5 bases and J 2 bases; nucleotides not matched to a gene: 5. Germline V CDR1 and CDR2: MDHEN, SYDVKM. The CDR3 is CASSPPGQGAYEQYF. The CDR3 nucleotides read TGTGCCAGCAGTCCTCCGGGACAGGGGGCCTACGAGCAGTACTTC.

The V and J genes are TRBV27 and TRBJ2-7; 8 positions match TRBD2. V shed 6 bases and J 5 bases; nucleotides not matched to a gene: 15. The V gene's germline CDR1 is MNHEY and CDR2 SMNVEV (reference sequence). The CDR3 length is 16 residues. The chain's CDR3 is CASRTVWAGGLNEQYF. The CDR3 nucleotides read TGTGCCAGCAGAACCGTTTGGGCGGGAGGTTTGAACGAGCAGTACTTC.

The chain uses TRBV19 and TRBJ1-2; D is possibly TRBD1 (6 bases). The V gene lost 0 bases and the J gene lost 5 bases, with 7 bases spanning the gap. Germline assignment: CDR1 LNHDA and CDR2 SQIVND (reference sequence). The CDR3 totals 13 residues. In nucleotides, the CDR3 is TGTGCCAGTAGTATAGATCAGGGGTATGGCTACACCTTC. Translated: CASSIDQGYGYTF.

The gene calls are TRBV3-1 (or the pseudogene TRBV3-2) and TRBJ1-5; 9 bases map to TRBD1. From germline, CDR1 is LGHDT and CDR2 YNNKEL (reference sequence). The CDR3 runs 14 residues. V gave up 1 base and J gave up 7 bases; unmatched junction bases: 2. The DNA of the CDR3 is TGTGCCAGCAGCCAAGGGGACAGGGTACAGCCCCAGCATTTT. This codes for CASSQGDRVQPQHF.

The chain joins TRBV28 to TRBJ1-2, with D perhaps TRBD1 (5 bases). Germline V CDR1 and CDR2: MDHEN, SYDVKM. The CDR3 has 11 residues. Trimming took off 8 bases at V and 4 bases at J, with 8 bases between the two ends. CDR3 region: CASGGGYGYTF. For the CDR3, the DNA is TGTGCCAGCGGCGGGGGCTATGGCTACACCTTC.

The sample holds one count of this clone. CDR3 bases: TGCGCCAGCAGCTTGTGGACTAGCGGGACCGAGCAGTACTTC. Its protein is CASSLWTSGTEQYF. The rearrangement joins TRBV5-1 to TRBJ2-7; TRBD2 matches 12 bases. V dropped 1 base and J dropped 6; count of bases not matched to a gene: 2. Germline CDR1 SGHRS, CDR2 YFSETQ. This CDR3 comprises 14 residues.

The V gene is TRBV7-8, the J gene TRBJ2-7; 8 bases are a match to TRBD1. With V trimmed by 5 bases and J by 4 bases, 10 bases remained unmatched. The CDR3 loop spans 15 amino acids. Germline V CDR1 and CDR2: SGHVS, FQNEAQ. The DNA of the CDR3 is TGTGCCAGCAGCCCGAGGACAGGGCGCAATTACGAGCAGTACTTC. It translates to CASSPRTGRNYEQYF. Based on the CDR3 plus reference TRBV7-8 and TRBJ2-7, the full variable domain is GAGVSQSPRYKVAKRGQDVALRCDPISGHVSLFWYQQALGQGPEFLTYFQNEAQLDKSGLPSDRFFAERPEGSVSTLKIQRTQQEDSAVYLCASSPRTGRNYEQYFGPGTRLTVT.

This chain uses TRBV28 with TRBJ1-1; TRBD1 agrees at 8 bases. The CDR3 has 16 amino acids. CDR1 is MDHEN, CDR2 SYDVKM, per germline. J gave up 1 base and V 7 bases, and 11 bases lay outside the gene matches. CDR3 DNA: TGTGCCAGCACCCTACCCAGGACAGGGCCGAACACTGAAGCTTTCTTT. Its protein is CASTLPRTGPNTEAFF. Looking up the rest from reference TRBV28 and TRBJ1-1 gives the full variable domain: DVKVTQSSRYLVKRTGEKVFLECVQDMDHENMFWYRQDPGLGLRLIYFSYDVKMKEKGDIPEGYSVSREKKERFSLILESASTNQTSMYLCASTLPRTGPNTEAFFGQGTRLTVV.

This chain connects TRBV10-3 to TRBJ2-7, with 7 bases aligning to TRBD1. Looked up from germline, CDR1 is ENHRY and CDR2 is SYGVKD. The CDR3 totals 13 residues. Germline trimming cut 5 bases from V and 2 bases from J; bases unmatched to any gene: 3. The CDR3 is CAISTGVPYEQYF. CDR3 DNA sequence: TGTGCCATCAGTACAGGGGTTCCCTACGAGCAGTACTTC.

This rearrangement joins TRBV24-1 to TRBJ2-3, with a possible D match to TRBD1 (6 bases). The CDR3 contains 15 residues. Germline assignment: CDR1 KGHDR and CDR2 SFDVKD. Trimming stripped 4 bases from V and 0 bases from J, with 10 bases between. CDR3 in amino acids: CATSDRQGSTDTQYF. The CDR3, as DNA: TGTGCCACCAGTGACAGGCAGGGGAGCACAGATACGCAGTATTTT.

Written as DNA, the CDR3 is TGCAGCGTTGAAGTCTCTCCGGGACTAGCGGGTGACAATGAGCAGTTCTTC. Residues: CSVEVSPGLAGDNEQFF. The J gene is TRBJ2-1, the V gene TRBV29-1; 12 nucleotides align to TRBD2. The trim removed 1 base at V and 5 bases at J, leaving 9 bases unmatched. There are 17 residues in the CDR3. Germline assignment: CDR1 SQVTM and CDR2 ANQGSEA.

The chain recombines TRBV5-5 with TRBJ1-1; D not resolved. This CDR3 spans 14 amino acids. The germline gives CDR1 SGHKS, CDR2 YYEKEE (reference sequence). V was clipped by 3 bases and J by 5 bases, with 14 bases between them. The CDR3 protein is CASSSEGRGTEAFF. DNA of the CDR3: TGTGCCAGCAGCTCAGAGGGTAGAGGGACTGAAGCTTTCTTT.

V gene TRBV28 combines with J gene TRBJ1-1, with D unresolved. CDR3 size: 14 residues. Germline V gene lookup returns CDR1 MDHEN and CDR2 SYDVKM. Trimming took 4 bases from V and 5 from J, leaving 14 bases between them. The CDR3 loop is CASSSVPRRTEAFF. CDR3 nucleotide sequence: TGTGCCAGCAGTTCCGTCCCCCGGAGGACTGAAGCTTTCTTT.

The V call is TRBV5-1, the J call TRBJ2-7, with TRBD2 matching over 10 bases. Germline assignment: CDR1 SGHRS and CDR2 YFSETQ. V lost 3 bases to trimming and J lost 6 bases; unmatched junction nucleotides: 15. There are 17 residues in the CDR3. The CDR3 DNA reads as TGCGCCAGCAGCTGGGGGACTAGCGATCAACGGGCGGGCGAGCAGTACTTC. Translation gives CASSWGTSDQRAGEQYF.

For the CDR3, the DNA is TGTGCCAGCAGCTGGGGACAGGTGGAAATCGTCCTGACTTTC. This encodes CASSWGQVEIVLTF. The chain recombines TRBV6-5 with TRBJ2-6; 8 nucleotides align to TRBD1. Germline trimming cut 6 bases from V and 12 bases from J; bases unmatched to any gene: 10. There are 14 residues in the CDR3. From germline, CDR1 is MNHEY and CDR2 SVGAGI.

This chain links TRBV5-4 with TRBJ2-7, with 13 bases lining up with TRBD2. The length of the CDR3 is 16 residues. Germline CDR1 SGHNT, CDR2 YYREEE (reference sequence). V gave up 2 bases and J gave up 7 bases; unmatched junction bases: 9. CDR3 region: CASSLKLAGGPREQYF. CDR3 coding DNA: TGTGCCAGCAGCTTAAAACTAGCGGGAGGGCCCCGGGAGCAGTACTTC.

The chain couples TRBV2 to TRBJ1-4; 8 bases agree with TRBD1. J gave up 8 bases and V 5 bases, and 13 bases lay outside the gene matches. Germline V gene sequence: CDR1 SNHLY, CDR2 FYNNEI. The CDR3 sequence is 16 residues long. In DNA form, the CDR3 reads TGTGCCAGCAGTCTCCCCGTGACAGGGGCAGGGGAAAAACTGTTTTTT. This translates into CASSLPVTGAGEKLFF.

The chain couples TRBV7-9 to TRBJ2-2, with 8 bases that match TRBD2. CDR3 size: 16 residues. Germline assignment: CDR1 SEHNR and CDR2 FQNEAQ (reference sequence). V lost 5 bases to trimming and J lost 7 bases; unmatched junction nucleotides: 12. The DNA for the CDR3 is TGTGCCAGCAGCATTCCGGGACTAGGAACGGGCGGGGAGCTGTTTTTT. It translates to CASSIPGLGTGGELFF.

In DNA, the CDR3 is TGTGCCAGCAGTTACGGCAGGGGAATGAAGGCCGGGGAGCTGTTTTTT. Protein sequence: CASSYGRGMKAGELFF. The chain combines TRBV6-5 with TRBJ2-2; perhaps TRBD1 as D (6 bases). Germline V gene lookup returns CDR1 MNHEY and CDR2 SVGAGI. The CDR3 extends over 16 amino acids. With 2 bases removed from V and 6 bases from J, the gap between germline ends came to 16 bases.